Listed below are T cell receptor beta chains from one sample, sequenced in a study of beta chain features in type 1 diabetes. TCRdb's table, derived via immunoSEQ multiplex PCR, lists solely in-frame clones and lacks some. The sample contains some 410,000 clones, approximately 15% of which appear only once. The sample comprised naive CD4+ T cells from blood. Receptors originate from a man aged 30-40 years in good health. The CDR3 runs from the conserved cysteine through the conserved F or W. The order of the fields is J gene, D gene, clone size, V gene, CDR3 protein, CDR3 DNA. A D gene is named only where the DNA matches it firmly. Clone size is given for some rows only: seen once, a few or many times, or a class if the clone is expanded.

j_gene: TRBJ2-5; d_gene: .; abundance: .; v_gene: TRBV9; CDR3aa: CASSVGSTSHGTQYF; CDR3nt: TGTGCCAGCAGCGTAGGTTCGACTAGTCACGGGACCCAGTACTTC
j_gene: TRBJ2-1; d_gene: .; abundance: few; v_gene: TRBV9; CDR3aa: CASSVGWGEVYNEQFF; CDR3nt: TGTGCCAGCAGCGTAGGCTGGGGGGAGGTCTACAATGAGCAGTTCTTC
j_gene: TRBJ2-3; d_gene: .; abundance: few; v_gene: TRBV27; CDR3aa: CASSLLSGPTDTQYF; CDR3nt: TGTGCCAGCAGTTTATTAAGTGGACCCACAGATACGCAGTATTTT
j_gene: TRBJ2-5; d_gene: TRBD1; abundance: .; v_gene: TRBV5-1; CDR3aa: CASSNTGVPETQYF; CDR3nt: TGCGCCAGCAGCAATACAGGGGTCCCAGAGACCCAGTACTTC
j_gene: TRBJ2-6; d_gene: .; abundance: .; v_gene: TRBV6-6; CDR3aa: CASRRDGGSGANVLTF; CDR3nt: TGTGCCAGCAGAAGAGACGGGGGATCTGGGGCCAACGTCCTGACTTTC
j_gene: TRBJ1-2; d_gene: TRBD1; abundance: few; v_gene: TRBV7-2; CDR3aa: CASSPTGDYGYTF; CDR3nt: TGTGCCAGCAGTCCGACAGGGGATTATGGCTACACCTTC
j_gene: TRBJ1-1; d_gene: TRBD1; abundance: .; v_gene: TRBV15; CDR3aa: CATSARTGRFSSTEAFF; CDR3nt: TGTGCCACCAGCGCTAGGACAGGGAGGTTTTCATCCACTGAAGCTTTCTTT
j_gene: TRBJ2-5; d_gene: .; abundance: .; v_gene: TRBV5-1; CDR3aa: CASREGLSETQYF; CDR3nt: TGCGCCAGCAGGGAGGGCCTGTCAGAGACCCAGTACTTC
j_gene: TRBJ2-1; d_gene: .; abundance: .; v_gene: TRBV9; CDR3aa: CASSVQAGNSYNEQFF; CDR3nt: TGTGCCAGCAGCGTACAAGCGGGCAACTCCTACAATGAGCAGTTCTTC
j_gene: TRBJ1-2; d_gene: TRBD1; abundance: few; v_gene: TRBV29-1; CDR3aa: CSGYRDRHYGYTF; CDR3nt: TGCAGCGGCTACCGGGACAGACACTATGGCTACACCTTC
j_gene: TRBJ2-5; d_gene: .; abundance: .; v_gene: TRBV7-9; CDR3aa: CASSLEQYF; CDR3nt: TGTGCCAGCAGCCTAGAACAGTACTTC
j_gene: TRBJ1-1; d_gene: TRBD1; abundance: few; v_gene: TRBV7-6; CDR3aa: CASSADRGPLNTEAFF; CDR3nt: TGTGCCAGCAGCGCGGACAGGGGACCGTTGAACACTGAAGCTTTCTTT
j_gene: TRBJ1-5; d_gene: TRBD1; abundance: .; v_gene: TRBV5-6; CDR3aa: CASSLGVGQNQPQHF; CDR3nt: TGTGCCAGCAGCTTGGGCGTGGGACAGAATCAGCCCCAGCATTTT
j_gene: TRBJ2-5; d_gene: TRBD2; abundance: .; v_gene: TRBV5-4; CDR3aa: CASSLGRAETQYF; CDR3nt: TGTGCCAGCAGCTTAGGGAGGGCGGAGACCCAGTACTTC
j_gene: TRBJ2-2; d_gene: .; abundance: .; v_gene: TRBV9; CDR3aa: CASSARLGIGREAGELFF; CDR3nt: TGTGCCAGCAGCGCCCGGCTGGGTATCGGGAGAGAGGCCGGGGAGCTGTTTTTT
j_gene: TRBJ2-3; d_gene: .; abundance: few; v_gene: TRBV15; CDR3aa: CATSRVPEGPSTDTQYF; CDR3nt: TGTGCCACCAGCAGAGTCCCGGAGGGCCCAAGCACAGATACGCAGTATTTT
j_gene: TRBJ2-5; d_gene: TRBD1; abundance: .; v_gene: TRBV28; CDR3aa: CASSLYGTGTETQYF; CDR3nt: TGTGCCAGCAGTTTATATGGGACAGGGACGGAGACCCAGTACTTC
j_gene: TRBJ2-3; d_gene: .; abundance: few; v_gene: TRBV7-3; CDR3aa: CASSLSGTGTDTQYF; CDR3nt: TGTGCCAGCAGCTTAAGCGGGACTGGCACAGATACGCAGTATTTT
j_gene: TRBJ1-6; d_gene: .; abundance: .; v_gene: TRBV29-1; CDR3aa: CSVARGVGSPLHF; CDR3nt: TGCAGCGTCGCAAGGGGGGTTGGTTCACCCCTCCACTTT
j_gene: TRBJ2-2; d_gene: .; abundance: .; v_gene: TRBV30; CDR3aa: CAWSVGPAGAGELFF; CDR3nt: TGTGCCTGGAGTGTCGGCCCCGCCGGGGCCGGGGAGCTGTTTTTT
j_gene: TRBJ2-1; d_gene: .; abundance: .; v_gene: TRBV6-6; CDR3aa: CASSDSTYEQFF; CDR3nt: TGTGCCAGCTCCGACAGTACGTATGAGCAGTTCTTC
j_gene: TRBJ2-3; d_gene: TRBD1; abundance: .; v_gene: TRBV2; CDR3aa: CASTSRTGSSDTQYF; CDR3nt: TGTGCCAGCACTAGTAGGACAGGGAGTTCAGATACGCAGTATTTT
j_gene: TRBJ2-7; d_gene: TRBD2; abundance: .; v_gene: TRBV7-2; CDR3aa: CASSLSRLAAVEQYF; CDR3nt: TGTGCCAGCAGCTTATCGCGACTAGCGGCGGTCGAGCAGTACTTC
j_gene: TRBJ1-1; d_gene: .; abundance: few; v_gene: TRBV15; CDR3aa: CATSRGDTRGTEAFF; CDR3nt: TGTGCCACCAGCAGAGGGGACACACGGGGGACTGAAGCTTTCTTT
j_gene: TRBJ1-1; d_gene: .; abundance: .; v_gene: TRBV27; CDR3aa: CASSWLGPTEAFF; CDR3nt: TGTGCCAGCAGTTGGCTGGGCCCCACTGAAGCTTTCTTT
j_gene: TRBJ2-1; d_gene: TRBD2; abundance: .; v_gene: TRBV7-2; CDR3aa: CASSPWGGRVGNEQFF; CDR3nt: TGTGCCAGCAGCCCCTGGGGCGGGAGAGTGGGGAATGAGCAGTTCTTC
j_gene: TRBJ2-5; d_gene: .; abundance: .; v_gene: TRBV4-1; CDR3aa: CASSLGRGVEETQYF; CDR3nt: TGCGCCAGCAGCTTGGGCAGGGGGGTTGAGGAGACCCAGTACTTC
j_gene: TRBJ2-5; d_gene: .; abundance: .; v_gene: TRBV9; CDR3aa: CASKGESETQYF; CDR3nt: TGTGCCAGCAAGGGGGAGTCAGAGACCCAGTACTTC
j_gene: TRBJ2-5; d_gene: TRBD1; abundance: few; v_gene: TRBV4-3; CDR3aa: CASSQEGQGALETQYF; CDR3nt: TGCGCCAGCAGCCAAGAGGGACAGGGGGCTCTGGAGACCCAGTACTTC
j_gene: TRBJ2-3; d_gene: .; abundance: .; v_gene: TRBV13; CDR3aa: CASSLGEGTDTQYF; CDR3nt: TGTGCCAGCAGCTTAGGCGAGGGCACAGATACGCAGTATTTT
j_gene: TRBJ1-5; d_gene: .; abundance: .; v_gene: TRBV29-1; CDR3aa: CSVGFTPGNQPQHF; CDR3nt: TGCAGCGTTGGATTTACACCTGGCAATCAGCCCCAGCATTTT
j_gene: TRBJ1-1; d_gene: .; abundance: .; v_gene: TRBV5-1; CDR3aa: CASSWTRGNTEAFF; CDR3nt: TGCGCCAGCAGCTGGACCCGAGGGAACACTGAAGCTTTCTTT
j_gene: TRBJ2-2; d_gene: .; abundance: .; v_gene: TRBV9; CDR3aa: CASSPTGGELFF; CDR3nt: TGTGCCAGCAGCCCTACCGGCGGGGAGCTGTTTTTT
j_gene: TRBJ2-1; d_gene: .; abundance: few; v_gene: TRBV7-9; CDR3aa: CASSPTSSYNEQFF; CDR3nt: TGTGCCAGCAGCCCAACAAGCTCCTACAATGAGCAGTTCTTC
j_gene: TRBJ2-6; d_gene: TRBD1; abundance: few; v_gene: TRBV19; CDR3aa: CASSLRTGASQALTF; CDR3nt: TGTGCCAGTAGTCTTCGGACAGGGGCCTCCCAAGCCCTGACTTTC
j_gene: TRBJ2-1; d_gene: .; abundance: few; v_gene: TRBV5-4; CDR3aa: CASTPRGGGGRQFF; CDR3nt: TGTGCCAGCACCCCGAGGGGAGGGGGCGGACGTCAGTTCTTC
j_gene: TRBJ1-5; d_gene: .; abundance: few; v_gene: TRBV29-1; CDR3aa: CSAGEGQPQHF; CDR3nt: TGCAGCGCCGGTGAGGGTCAGCCCCAGCATTTT
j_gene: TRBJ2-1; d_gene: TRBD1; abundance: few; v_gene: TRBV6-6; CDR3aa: CASAGTGGYNEQFF; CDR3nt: TGTGCCTCCGCCGGGACAGGGGGCTACAATGAGCAGTTCTTC
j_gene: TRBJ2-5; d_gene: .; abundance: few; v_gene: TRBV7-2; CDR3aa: CASSLEGSDQHF; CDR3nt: TGTGCCAGCAGCTTAGAGGGCTCCGACCAACACTTC
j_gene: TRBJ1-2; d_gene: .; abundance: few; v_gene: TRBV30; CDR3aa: CAWSVLQGGGYTF; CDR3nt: TGTGCCTGGAGTGTACTGCAGGGTGGGGGCTACACCTTC
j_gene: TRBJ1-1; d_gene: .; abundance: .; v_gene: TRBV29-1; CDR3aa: CSVEQGAGLVF; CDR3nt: TGCAGCGTTGAACAGGGAGCTGGGCTCGTCTTT
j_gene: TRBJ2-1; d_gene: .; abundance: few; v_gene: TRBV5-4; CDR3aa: CASSQPKQEQFF; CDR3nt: TGTGCCAGCAGTCAACCTAAACAGGAGCAGTTCTTC